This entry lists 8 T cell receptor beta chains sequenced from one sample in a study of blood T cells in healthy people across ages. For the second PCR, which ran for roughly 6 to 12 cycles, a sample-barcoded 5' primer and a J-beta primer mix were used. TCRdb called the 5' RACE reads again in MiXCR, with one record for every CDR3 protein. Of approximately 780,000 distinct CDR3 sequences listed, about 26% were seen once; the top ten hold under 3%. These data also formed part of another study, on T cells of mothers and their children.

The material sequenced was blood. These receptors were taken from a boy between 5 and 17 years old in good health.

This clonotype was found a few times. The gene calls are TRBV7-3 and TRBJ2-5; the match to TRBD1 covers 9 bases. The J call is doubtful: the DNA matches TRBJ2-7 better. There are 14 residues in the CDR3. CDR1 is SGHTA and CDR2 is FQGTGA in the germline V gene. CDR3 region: CASSSGTGINEQYF. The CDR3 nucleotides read TGTGCCAGCAGCTCGGGGACAGGGATCAACGAGCAGTACTTC.

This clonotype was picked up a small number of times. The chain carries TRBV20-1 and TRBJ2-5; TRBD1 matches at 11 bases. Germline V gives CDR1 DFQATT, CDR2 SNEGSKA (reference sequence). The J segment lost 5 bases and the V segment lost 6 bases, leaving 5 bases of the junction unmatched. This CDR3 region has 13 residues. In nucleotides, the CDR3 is TGCAGTGCCCGGACAGGGGGCTTCGAGACCCAGTACTTC. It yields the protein CSARTGGFETQYF.

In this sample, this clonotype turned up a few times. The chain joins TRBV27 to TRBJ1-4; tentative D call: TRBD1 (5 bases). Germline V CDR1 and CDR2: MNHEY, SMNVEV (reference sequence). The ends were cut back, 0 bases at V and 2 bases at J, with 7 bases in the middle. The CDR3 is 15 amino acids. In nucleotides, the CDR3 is TGTGCCAGCAGTTTATCGTACAGGACTAATGAAAAACTGTTTTTT. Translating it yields CASSLSYRTNEKLFF.

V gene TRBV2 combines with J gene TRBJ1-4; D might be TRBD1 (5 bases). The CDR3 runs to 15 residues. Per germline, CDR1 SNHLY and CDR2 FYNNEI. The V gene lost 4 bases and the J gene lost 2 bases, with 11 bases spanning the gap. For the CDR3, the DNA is TGTGCCAGCAGTGGGGCAGGGCGGACTAATGAAAAACTGTTTTTT. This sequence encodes CASSGAGRTNEKLFF.

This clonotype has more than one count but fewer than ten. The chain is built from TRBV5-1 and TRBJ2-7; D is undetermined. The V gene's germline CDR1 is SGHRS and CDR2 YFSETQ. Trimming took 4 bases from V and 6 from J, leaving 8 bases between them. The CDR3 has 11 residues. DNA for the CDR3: TGCGCCAGCAGCGTTGGTACCGAGCAGTACTTC. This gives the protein CASSVGTEQYF.

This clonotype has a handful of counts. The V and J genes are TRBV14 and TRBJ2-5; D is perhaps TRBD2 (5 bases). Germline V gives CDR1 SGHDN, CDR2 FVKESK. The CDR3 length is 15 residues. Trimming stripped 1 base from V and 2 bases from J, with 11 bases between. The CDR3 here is CASSQAVGGQETQYF. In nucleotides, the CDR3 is TGTGCCAGCAGCCAAGCTGTCGGCGGGCAAGAGACCCAGTACTTC.

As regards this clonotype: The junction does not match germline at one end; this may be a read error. The CDR3 sequence is CASSQDVWTSGRLFF. DNA of the CDR3: TGTGCCAGCAGCCAAGATGTCTGGACTAGCGGGCGATTGTTCTTC. The chain is built from TRBV3-1 and TRBJ2-5; 11 positions agree with TRBD2. Germline V gives CDR1 LGHDT, CDR2 YNNKEL (reference sequence). This CDR3 contains 15 residues.

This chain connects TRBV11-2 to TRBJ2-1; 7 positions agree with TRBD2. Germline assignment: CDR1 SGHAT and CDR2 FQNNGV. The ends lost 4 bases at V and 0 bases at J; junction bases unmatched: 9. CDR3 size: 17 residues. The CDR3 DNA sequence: TGTGCCAGCAGCTCGTCCCCCGGCGGGGGCTCCTACAATGAGCAGTTCTTC. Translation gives CASSSSPGGGSYNEQFF.